This T cell receptor (beta chain) was captured in a study of blood T cell repertoires in COVID-19. The overall study: Sites across the United States, Italy and Spain contributed samples from acute and convalescent COVID-19. From T cells, B-cell-depleted T cells, or PBMCs came the material, which was cDNA or gDNA.

Study processing details: From reference gene primer amplification, estimates of nucleated cell counts were derived. The assay was immunoSEQ multiplex PCR, and TCRdb's table has in-frame clones only and misses some. For V, J and clone size, that table is used; D and trimming come from the DNA. The sample includes about 120,000 clones, around 90% of them seen just once. The TCR sequence derives from a woman aged 45 to 65 with active or convalescent COVID-19. Material for sequencing was peripheral blood.

The CDR3 nucleotides are TGTGCCAGCAGCCGAAGAGTAGGGGGAGTGGAGGACGGGGAGCTGTTTTTT. This translates into CASSRRVGGVEDGELFF. The chain joins TRBV9 to TRBJ2-2; a weak D match, TRBD1 (6 bases). CDR1 and CDR2 from the germline V gene are SGDLS and YYNGEE. V shed 4 bases and J shed 7 bases, with 23 bases lying between them. The CDR3 sequence is 17 residues long.